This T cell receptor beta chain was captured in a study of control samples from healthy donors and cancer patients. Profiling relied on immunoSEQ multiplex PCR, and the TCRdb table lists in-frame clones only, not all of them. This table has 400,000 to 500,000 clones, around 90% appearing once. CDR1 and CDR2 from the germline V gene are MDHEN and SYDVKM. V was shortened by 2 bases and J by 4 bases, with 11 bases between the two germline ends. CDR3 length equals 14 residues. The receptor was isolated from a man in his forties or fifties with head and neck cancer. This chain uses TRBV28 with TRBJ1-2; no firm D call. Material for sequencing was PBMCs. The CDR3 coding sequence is TGTGCCAGCAGTTTAAACCCGGATATCTATGGCTACACCTTC. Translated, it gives CASSLNPDIYGYTF.